Below are 18 T cell receptor beta chains sequenced from a single sample in a study of blood T cell repertoires in COVID-19 (dated by TCRdb to 2018 to 2020). The protocol used for the library was the immunoSEQ multiplex PCR assay. The clones in this table, taken by TCRdb from immuneACCESS, are in-frame only. Not every clone is retained; where verified, under half of the shortfall comes from an unresolved V gene, and the cause of the rest is unknown. The sample table records 200,000 to 300,000 clones; around four fifths of these occur just once. 9.5% to 15% of the sample is taken by the ten largest. The sequenced material came from peripheral blood. The receptors originated from a woman in her sixties or seventies with active or convalescent COVID-19.

V usage is TRBV29-1 and J usage is TRBJ1-2; 7 nucleotides line up with TRBD1. This CDR3 is built from 13 residues. The germline CDR1 and CDR2 sequences are SQVTM and ANQGSEA. V was pared by 8 bases and J by 8 bases, with 14 bases of the junction left unmatched. The CDR3 nucleotides are TGCAGCTTCCGGGCGGGACAGCGTGGGGGCTACACCTTC. This gives the protein CSFRAGQRGGYTF.

This clone appeared once. This sequence joins TRBV6-5 and TRBJ1-3; D gene uncertain. The CDR3 length is 15 residues. Deletions cut 6 bases from V and 0 bases from J, with 12 bases between. Looked up from germline, CDR1 is MNHEY and CDR2 is SVGAGI. CDR3 nucleotides: TGTGCCAGCAGACCCGGACGGGGCTCTGGAAACACCATATATTTT. Its translation: CASRPGRGSGNTIYF.

This chain uses TRBV27 with TRBJ1-2, with TRBD1 matching 9 bases. The CDR3 has 17 amino acids. Unmatched junction bases numbered 13, after V lost 8 bases and J lost 0 bases. The germline CDR1 and CDR2 sequences are MNHEY and SMNVEV (reference sequence). This chain's CDR3 is CASPNATGQGANYGYTF. The CDR3 DNA is TGTGCCAGCCCGAACGCCACGGGACAGGGAGCTAACTATGGCTACACCTTC.

The chain has TRBV18 and TRBJ2-5; weak D call: TRBD1 (6 bases). V lost 3 bases, J lost 0 bases, and 17 bases lay in between. Germline assignment: CDR1 KGHSH and CDR2 LQKENI. The CDR3 runs to 17 residues. CDR3 in DNA: TGTGCCAGCTCACCTCCCCAGGGGTCGGGGTACCAAGAGACCCAGTACTTC. Its translation is CASSPPQGSGYQETQYF.

This clone was counted a few times. V and J are TRBV27 and TRBJ2-1; D ambiguous. Trimming left V 4 bases short and J 2 bases short, with 12 bases between. This CDR3 has 15 residues. Germline assignment: CDR1 MNHEY and CDR2 SMNVEV (reference sequence). CDR3 DNA: TGTGCCAGCAGTTATTACTACGCCCCCTACAATGAGCAGTTCTTC. It encodes CASSYYYAPYNEQFF.

The V call is TRBV7-2, the J call TRBJ2-1, with 8 positions matching TRBD1. This CDR3 comprises 15 residues. CDR1 and CDR2 (germline): SGHTA, FQGNSA. V was clipped by 1 base and J by 8 bases; unmatched bases: 7. The CDR3: CASSLGQGPPHEQFF. In DNA, the CDR3 is TGTGCCAGCAGCTTAGGACAGGGGCCCCCCCATGAGCAGTTCTTC. The full variable domain, completed using reference TRBV7-2 and TRBJ2-1, is GAGVSQSPSNKVTEKGKDVELRCDPISGHTALYWYRQSLGQGLEFLIYFQGNSAPDKSGLPSDRFSAERTGGSVSTLTIQRTQQEDSAVYLCASSLGQGPPHEQFFGPGTRLTVL.

The V gene is TRBV19, the J gene TRBJ2-7; D call uncertain. V lost 3 bases to trimming and J lost 2 bases, with 8 bases between them. The CDR3 contains 13 residues. The germline V gene has CDR1 LNHDA and CDR2 SQIVND (reference sequence). CDR3 in amino acids: CASSMPPTYEQYF. The CDR3 nucleotides are TGTGCCAGTAGTATGCCCCCTACCTACGAGCAGTACTTC.

This clone was counted a single time. V and J are TRBV5-1 and TRBJ2-5, with 11 bases lining up with TRBD2. Germline assignment: CDR1 SGHRS and CDR2 YFSETQ. Germline trimming cut 0 bases from V and 6 bases from J; bases unmatched to any gene: 10. This CDR3 region has 17 residues. The CDR3 reads CASSLVVAGGPEKTQYF. The CDR3 nucleotides are TGCGCCAGCAGCTTGGTGGTAGCGGGGGGGCCGGAGAAGACCCAGTACTTC.

The gene calls are TRBV12-5 and TRBJ1-5, with 7 bases lining up with TRBD1. V dropped 6 bases and J dropped 1; count of bases not matched to a gene: 3. Germline CDR1 and CDR2: LGHNT and FRNRAP. This CDR3 spans 14 amino acids. The CDR3 protein is CASGSQGSNQPQHF. The CDR3, as DNA: TGTGCTAGTGGCTCACAGGGGAGCAATCAGCCCCAGCATTTT. Combining the CDR3 with reference TRBV12-5 and TRBJ1-5 gives the whole variable domain DARVTQTPRHKVTEMGQEVTMRCQPILGHNTVFWYRQTMMQGLELLAYFRNRAPLDDSGMPKDRFSAEMPDATLATLKIQPSEPRDSAVYFCASGSQGSNQPQHFGDGTRLSIL.

The chain recombines TRBV7-2 with TRBJ2-1; 9 bases map to TRBD2. This CDR3 spans 15 amino acids. The V segment lost 5 bases and the J segment 6 bases; nucleotides outside the gene matches: 8. Germline assignment: CDR1 SGHTA and CDR2 FQGNSA. The CDR3 here is CASSLGLASRNEQFF. Here the CDR3 DNA reads TGTGCCAGCAGCCTCGGACTAGCGAGCCGCAATGAGCAGTTCTTC.

This clone was counted only a few times. The chain joins TRBV4-3 to TRBJ1-1, with D possibly TRBD1 on 5 matching bases. The length of the CDR3 is 13 residues. V gave up 2 bases and J gave up 8 bases, with 12 bases separating them. Germline-derived CDR1 and CDR2 are LGHNA and YSLEER. The chain's CDR3 is CASSQRQWGEAFF. CDR3 DNA: TGCGCCAGCAGCCAAAGACAGTGGGGAGAAGCTTTCTTT.

V gene TRBV30 combines with J gene TRBJ1-2; 7 bases match TRBD1. V was pared by 1 base and J by 4 bases, with 3 bases of the junction left unmatched. The germline gives CDR1 GTSNPN, CDR2 SVGIG (reference sequence). CDR3 length equals 13 residues. DNA of the CDR3: TGTGCCTGGAGTGGGGGACAGATCTATGGCTACACCTTC. Its protein product is CAWSGGQIYGYTF. The whole variable domain, filled in from reference TRBV30 and TRBJ1-2, reads SQTIHQWPATLVQPVGSPLSLECTVEGTSNPNLYWYRQAAGRGLQLLFYSVGIGQISSEVPQNLSASRPQDRQFILSSKKLLLSDSGFYLCAWSGGQIYGYTFGSGTRLTVV.

The V and J genes are TRBV10-3 and TRBJ1-5, with TRBD1 matching 7 bases. Germline loops: CDR1 ENHRY, CDR2 SYGVKD. The CDR3 loop spans 14 amino acids. The J segment lost 3 bases and the V segment lost 10 bases, leaving 9 bases of the junction unmatched. As DNA, the CDR3 is TGTGCCACGGGGGACAGCCGATACAATCAGCCCCAGCATTTT. Its translation is CATGDSRYNQPQHF.

This clone was seen only a few times. This sequence joins TRBV6-1 and TRBJ2-1; possibly TRBD2 for D (6 bases). V lost 2 bases, J lost 0 bases, and 8 bases lay in between. Germline loops: CDR1 MNHNS, CDR2 SASEGT. The CDR3 has 15 residues. DNA for the CDR3: TGTGCCAGCAGTGAACTAGCGAGCTCCTACAATGAGCAGTTCTTC. Amino acid sequence: CASSELASSYNEQFF.

The chain recombines TRBV3-1 (or the pseudogene TRBV3-2) with TRBJ1-6; D remains unclear. Trimming stripped 3 bases from V and 11 bases from J, with 11 bases between. CDR1 LGHDT and CDR2 YNNKEL come from the germline V gene (reference sequence). The CDR3 sequence is 13 residues long. The CDR3 spells CASSQVVQTPLHF. The CDR3 bases are TGTGCCAGCAGCCAGGTTGTCCAGACACCCCTCCACTTT.

This clone has a handful of counts. The rearrangement uses TRBV9 and TRBJ2-1, with 7 nucleotides matching TRBD2. The CDR3 sequence is 13 residues long. Germline V gene sequence: CDR1 SGDLS, CDR2 YYNGEE. Germline trimming cut 3 bases from V and 9 bases from J; bases unmatched to any gene: 6. CDR3 amino acids: CASSGPQRGEQFF. The CDR3 DNA is TGTGCCAGCAGCGGCCCGCAGCGGGGTGAGCAGTTCTTC.

V is TRBV5-1 and J is TRBJ2-1, with D unresolved. The CDR3 is 15 residues long. Germline CDR1 SGHRS, CDR2 YFSETQ. Trimming pared 0 bases from V and 0 bases from J, leaving 7 bases between. The CDR3 spells CASSLDPSSYNEQFF. The CDR3, as DNA: TGCGCCAGCAGCTTGGATCCGAGCTCCTACAATGAGCAGTTCTTC. Using reference TRBV5-1 and TRBJ2-1 for the parts outside the CDR3, the full variable domain is KAGVTQTPRYLIKTRGQQVTLSCSPISGHRSVSWYQQTPGQGLQFLFEYFSETQRNKGNFPGRFSGRQFSNSRSEMNVSTLELGDSALYLCASSLDPSSYNEQFFGPGTRLTVL.

This chain links TRBV18 with TRBJ2-3, with 7 bases fitting TRBD2. The CDR3 runs 16 residues. V lost 3 bases, J lost 2 bases, and 8 bases stayed unmatched. Germline V gene lookup returns CDR1 KGHSH and CDR2 LQKENI. The CDR3 DNA reads as TGTGCCAGCTCACCCCTGACGCGGGGGAACACAGATACGCAGTATTTT. Protein product: CASSPLTRGNTDTQYF.